This T cell receptor (beta chain) was sequenced during a study of CD8 T cells in ankylosing spondylitis. Points from the study as a whole: Seven to nine highly homologous variants formed a TCR beta motif that appeared characteristic of ankylosing spondylitis blood.

Trimming took 0 bases from V and 0 from J, leaving 10 bases between them. The germline V gene encodes CDR1 DFQATT and CDR2 SNEGSKA (reference sequence). This CDR3 comprises 15 residues. TCRdb re-analysed the 5' RACE reads in MiXCR, keeping a single row per CDR3 protein. The sample has 750,000 to 850,000 distinct CDR3 sequences; roughly 10% are singletons. To note about this clonotype: Its specificity is unknown.

The chain uses TRBV20-1 and TRBJ2-3; D is unresolved. Sequenced material: blood, either unsorted or a sorted T cell fraction (not recorded which). The source is a male donor with ankylosing spondylitis. CDR3 sequence: CSARDLQTSTDTQYF. The CDR3 DNA follows: TGCAGTGCTAGAGATTTGCAGACTAGCACAGATACGCAGTATTTT.